A selection of T cell receptor beta chains follows, all from one sample in a study of blood T cell repertoires in COVID-19. TCRdb's copy holds only in-frame clones and misses some; the assay was immunoSEQ multiplex PCR. In the table there are some 320,000 clones, approximately 90% of which are singletons. Input material: peripheral blood. The source of these receptors is a woman aged 25 to 39 who had recovered from COVID-19. The CDR3 runs from the conserved cysteine through the conserved F or W. A D gene is named only where the DNA matches it firmly. Clone size appears in some rows only: once, few, many, or a class for an expanded clone.

j_call,d_call,clone_size,v_call,cdr3_aa,cdr3_nt
TRBJ1-3,.,.,TRBV6-5,CASSPTGSGNTIYF,TGTGCCAGCAGCCCCACGGGGTCTGGAAACACCATATATTTT
TRBJ2-5,.,.,TRBV12-3/TRBV12-4,CASSWTSQETQYF,TGTGCCAGCAGTTGGACAAGTCAAGAGACCCAGTACTTC
TRBJ1-6,TRBD1,.,TRBV4-2,CASSQRQGRDSPLHF,TGTGCCAGCAGCCAAAGACAGGGACGAGATTCACCCCTCCACTTT
TRBJ1-6,.,.,TRBV7-3,CASSLGQGSYNSPLHF,TGTGCCAGCAGCTTAGGGCAGGGCTCCTATAATTCACCCCTCCACTTT
TRBJ2-1,TRBD1,.,TRBV10-3,CATQGQGSDNEQFF,TGTGCCACCCAAGGACAGGGTTCCGACAATGAGCAGTTCTTC
TRBJ1-1,.,.,TRBV6-5,CASSPRTLRGTEAFF,TGTGCCAGCAGCCCCCGGACTTTACGAGGCACTGAAGCTTTCTTT
TRBJ2-7,.,.,TRBV2,CASSSGSGDEQYF,TGTGCCAGCAGCAGTGGCTCCGGGGACGAGCAGTACTTC
TRBJ1-5,TRBD1,once,TRBV25-1,CASSDGTGGAGASQHF,TGTGCCAGCAGTGATGGGACAGGGGGCGCGGGGGCGTCCCAGCATTTT
TRBJ2-7,TRBD1,.,TRBV7-8,CASSLMGQSYEQYF,TGTGCCAGCAGCTTAATGGGACAGTCCTACGAGCAGTACTTC
TRBJ1-2,.,.,TRBV28,CASVAAGFYGYTF,TGTGCCAGCGTGGCCGCAGGTTTCTATGGCTACACCTTC
TRBJ2-1,.,.,TRBV2,CASSYRVNNEQFF,TGTGCCAGCAGTTACAGGGTTAACAATGAGCAGTTCTTC
TRBJ2-2,TRBD2,.,TRBV3-1/TRBV3-2,CASSQGFASSGGIDTGELFF,TGTGCCAGCAGCCAAGGGTTCGCGTCTAGCGGGGGGATAGACACCGGGGAGCTGTTTTTT
TRBJ2-6,TRBD1,.,TRBV27,CASSSWTGRSPGANVLTF,TGTGCCAGCAGTTCTTGGACAGGGAGGAGTCCTGGGGCCAACGTCCTGACTTTC
TRBJ1-5,.,.,TRBV7-3,CASSPPGGTPNQPQHF,TGTGCCAGCAGCCCCCCCGGGGGAACCCCCAATCAGCCCCAGCATTTT
TRBJ2-7,.,.,TRBV29-1,CSVEPPGSEQYF,TGCAGCGTTGAACCCCCGGGATCCGAGCAGTACTTC
TRBJ1-2,TRBD1,.,TRBV9,CASSAGGADNYGYTF,TGTGCCAGCAGCGCAGGGGGCGCAGATAACTATGGCTACACCTTC
TRBJ1-5,TRBD1,.,TRBV11-2,CASSEGTGWNNQPQHF,TGTGCCAGCAGCGAAGGGACAGGGTGGAACAATCAGCCCCAGCATTTT
TRBJ1-5,.,.,TRBV9,CASSVDSDQPQHF,TGTGCCAGCAGCGTAGATAGTGATCAGCCCCAGCATTTT
TRBJ1-2,TRBD1,once,TRBV29-1,CSVGWDRGEGYTF,TGCAGCGTCGGTTGGGACAGGGGCGAAGGCTACACCTTC
TRBJ2-3,.,once,TRBV5-1,CASSLGEATDTQYF,TGCGCCAGCAGCTTAGGTGAGGCGACAGATACGCAGTATTTT
TRBJ2-1,.,.,TRBV12-3/TRBV12-4,CASSLARNEQFF,TGTGCCAGCAGTCTGGCTAGAAATGAGCAGTTCTTC
TRBJ1-5,.,.,TRBV4-3,CASSPEWGPQPQHF,TGCGCCAGCAGCCCCGAGTGGGGGCCCCAGCCCCAGCATTTT
TRBJ2-5,TRBD1,once,TRBV2,CASSDRGQGLETQYF,TGTGCCAGCAGTGACAGGGGGCAGGGGCTAGAGACCCAGTACTTC
TRBJ1-2,.,.,TRBV4-2,CASSQGSGSYGYTF,TGTGCCAGCAGCCAAGGATCAGGTTCCTATGGCTACACCTTC
TRBJ1-1,TRBD1,.,TRBV6-5,CASRRDRGRTEAFF,TGTGCCAGCAGGCGGGACAGGGGGAGGACTGAAGCTTTCTTT
TRBJ2-7,.,.,TRBV28,CASSLTSQYEQYF,TGTGCCAGCAGTTTGACTAGTCAGTACGAGCAGTACTTC
TRBJ2-2,.,once,TRBV13,CASRMSTYVRTGELFF,TGTGCCAGCAGAATGTCCACTTACGTACGGACCGGGGAGCTGTTTTTT
TRBJ1-2,TRBD1,once,TRBV5-1,CASSFRDSYNYGYTF,TGCGCCAGCAGCTTCCGGGACAGCTATAACTATGGCTACACCTTC
TRBJ1-1,.,.,TRBV5-4,CASRAGTPMNTEAFF,TGTGCCAGCAGAGCCGGGACTCCCATGAACACTGAAGCTTTCTTT
TRBJ1-2,TRBD1,.,TRBV2,CASSEAINRGYGYTF,TGTGCCAGCAGTGAAGCGATAAACAGGGGCTATGGCTACACCTTC
TRBJ2-4,.,.,TRBV2,CASSESGDKNIQYF,TGTGCCAGCAGTGAATCAGGGGACAAAAACATTCAGTACTTC
TRBJ1-2,TRBD1,.,TRBV4-3,CASRQTRQGASYGYTF,TGCGCCAGCAGACAGACAAGACAGGGGGCGAGCTATGGCTACACCTTC
TRBJ1-2,TRBD1,.,TRBV2,CASSDDRVHYGYTF,TGTGCCAGCAGTGACGACAGGGTGCACTATGGCTACACCTTC
TRBJ2-2,TRBD1,.,TRBV24-1,CATRSQGAGELFF,TGTGCCACCAGGTCACAGGGGGCGGGGGAGCTGTTTTTT
TRBJ1-1,.,once,TRBV7-9,CASRSGGAEAFF,TGTGCCAGCAGATCCGGAGGGGCTGAAGCTTTCTTT